This record covers a single T cell receptor beta chain. This sample was included in a study of blood T cell repertoires in COVID-19. As originally analysed: The assay estimated nucleated cells by amplifying reference gene primers. Produced via immunoSEQ multiplex PCR; TCRdb's table is partial and in-frame only. Clone size and the V and J calls come from that table; the DNA yielded D and trimming. Of a few hundred thousand clones listed, almost 90% are singletons. From germline, CDR1 is MNHEY and CDR2 SVGAGI. The CDR3 loop spans 16 amino acids. Trimming stripped 2 bases from V and 0 bases from J, with 10 bases between. The participants were between about 18 and 90 years old and came from under 25 US areas.

The chain joins TRBV6-5 to TRBJ2-2, with a possible D match to TRBD2 (6 bases). What was sequenced was PBMCs or T cells enriched from blood (not recorded which). The sequence was collected from a young woman with acute COVID-19. The CDR3 nucleotides are TGTGCCAGCAGTTACCTAGCGCCCCCGAACACCGGGGAGCTGTTTTTT. This translates into CASSYLAPPNTGELFF.